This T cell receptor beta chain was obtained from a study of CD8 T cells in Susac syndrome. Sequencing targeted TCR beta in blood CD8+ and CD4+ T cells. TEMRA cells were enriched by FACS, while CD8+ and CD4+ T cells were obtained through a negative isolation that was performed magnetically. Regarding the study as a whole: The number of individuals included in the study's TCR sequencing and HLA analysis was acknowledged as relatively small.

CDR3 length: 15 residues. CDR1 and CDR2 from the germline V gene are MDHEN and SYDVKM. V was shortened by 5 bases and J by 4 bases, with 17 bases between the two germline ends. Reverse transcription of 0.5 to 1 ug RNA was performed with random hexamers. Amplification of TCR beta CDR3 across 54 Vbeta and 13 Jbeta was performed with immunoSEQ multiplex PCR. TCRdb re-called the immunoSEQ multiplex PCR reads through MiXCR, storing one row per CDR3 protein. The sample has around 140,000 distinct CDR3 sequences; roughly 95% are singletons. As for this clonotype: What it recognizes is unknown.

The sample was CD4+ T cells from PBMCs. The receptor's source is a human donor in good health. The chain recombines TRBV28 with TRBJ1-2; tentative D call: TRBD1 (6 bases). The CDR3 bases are TGTGCCAGCAGTCTTCGGGGGGGCAGTAGCTATGGCTACACCTTC. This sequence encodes CASSLRGGSSYGYTF.